Given below is one T cell receptor beta chain in context. Its specificity is unknown. Measured with immunoSEQ multiplex PCR; TCRdb has only the in-frame clones, and not every one. The sample lists 100,000 to 150,000 clones, 80% to 90% occurring once. The data stem from a study of T cell responses to AZD1222 COVID-19 vaccine. Study details: Second-dose timings of about 4 or about 12 weeks were pooled. Regarding the study as a whole: Sampling captured repertoires only after the peak T cell response. Regions 160-218 and 743-854 dominated among vaccine-associated CD4 TCRs spanning spike. Of spike-specific TCRs, nearly half reportedly target regions left unmutated in variants.

The germline V gene encodes CDR1 MNHEY and CDR2 SMNVEV (reference sequence). The CDR3 loop spans 14 amino acids. Trimming removed 5 bases from V and 5 bases from J; junction bases left unmatched: 8. The TCR originated in an adult in good health. This chain uses TRBV27 with TRBJ1-1, with 7 bases aligning to TRBD1. The source was peripheral blood, collected on day 0 of AZD1222 vaccination. This chain's CDR3 is CASSIRQGGTEAFF. CDR3 in DNA: TGTGCCAGCAGTATACGACAGGGTGGGACTGAAGCTTTCTTT.